This TCR beta chain appears in the sequencing data of a study of cytomegalovirus exposure and HLA in healthy donors. Points on this clone: Its cognate antigen is unknown.

Study-wide results and caveats: A previous analysis found most TCR beta V segments productive roughly 87% or roughly 30% of the time. Some TCR beta chains (over 150 of them) were listed as cytomegalovirus-associated. Researchers left out some V segments, among them TRBV6-2 and TRBV6-3, as indistinguishable. Roughly uniform depth of sequencing across donors was assumed in presence/absence analyses.

Both 60 Vbeta primers and 13 Jbeta primers went into the PCR. Clones were read by immunoSEQ multiplex PCR, and TCRdb kept only the in-frame ones, dropping some. Among about 100,000 clones listed, 76% were seen once. CDR3 length: 13 amino acids. Germline V lookup: CDR1 SGHAT, CDR2 FQDESV (reference sequence). V was clipped by 5 bases and J by 7 bases; unmatched bases: 5. The sequenced sample consisted of PBMCs. The chain recombines TRBV11-1 with TRBJ2-7; 10 nucleotides agree with TRBD1. This TCR was sampled from a man between 40 and 49 years old in good health and CMV-seronegative. Here the CDR3 DNA reads TGTGCCAGCAGCCAGGGGGGACAGGGGGAGCAGTACTTC. It yields the protein CASSQGGQGEQYF.